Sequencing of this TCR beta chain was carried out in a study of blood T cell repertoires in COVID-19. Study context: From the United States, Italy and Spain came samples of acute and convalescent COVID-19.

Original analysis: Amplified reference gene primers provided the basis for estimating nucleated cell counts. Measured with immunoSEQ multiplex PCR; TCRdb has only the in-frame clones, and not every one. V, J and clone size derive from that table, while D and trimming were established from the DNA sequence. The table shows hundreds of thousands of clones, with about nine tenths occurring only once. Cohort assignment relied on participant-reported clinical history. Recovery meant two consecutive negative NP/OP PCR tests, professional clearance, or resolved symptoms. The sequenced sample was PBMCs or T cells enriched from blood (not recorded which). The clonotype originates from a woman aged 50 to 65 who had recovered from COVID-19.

CDR3: CASGAYGSLYEQYF. Written as DNA, the CDR3 is TGTGCCAGCGGGGCTTACGGCAGTTTGTACGAGCAGTACTTC. The rearrangement uses TRBV28 and TRBJ2-7; perhaps TRBD1 as D (5 bases). The germline CDR1 and CDR2 sequences are MDHEN and SYDVKM. There are 14 residues in the CDR3. The V and J ends lost 8 bases and 4 bases respectively, with 18 bases between them.